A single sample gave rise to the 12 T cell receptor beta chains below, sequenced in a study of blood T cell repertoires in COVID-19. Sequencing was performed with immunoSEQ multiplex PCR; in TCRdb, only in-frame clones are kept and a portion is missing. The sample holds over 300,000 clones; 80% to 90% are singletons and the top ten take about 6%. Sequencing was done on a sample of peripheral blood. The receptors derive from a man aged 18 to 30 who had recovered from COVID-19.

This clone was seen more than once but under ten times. CDR3 residues: CASSQLGGEYNEQFF. The CDR3 nucleotides read TGCGCCAGCAGCCAACTCGGAGGCGAGTACAATGAGCAGTTCTTC. J is TRBJ2-1 and V is TRBV4-1; D possibly corresponds to TRBD2 (5 bases). V gave up 2 bases and J gave up 4 bases, with 12 bases separating them. This CDR3 spans 15 amino acids. Germline lookup yields CDR1 MGHRA and CDR2 YSYEKL.

CDR3 DNA sequence: TGTGCCAGCAGACAGGGAGTGTACGAGCAGTACTTC. Its protein is CASRQGVYEQYF. This rearrangement joins TRBV12-3 or TRBV12-4 to TRBJ2-7; a weak D match, TRBD1 (6 bases). The CDR3 runs to 12 residues. The V and J ends lost 6 bases and 4 bases respectively, with 10 bases between them.

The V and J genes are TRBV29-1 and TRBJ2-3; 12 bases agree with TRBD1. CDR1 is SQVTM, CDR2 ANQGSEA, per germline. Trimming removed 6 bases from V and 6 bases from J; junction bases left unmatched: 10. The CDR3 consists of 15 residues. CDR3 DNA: TGCAGCGTCGACAACCGGGACAGGGGGCGGGATACGCAGTATTTT. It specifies CSVDNRDRGRDTQYF.

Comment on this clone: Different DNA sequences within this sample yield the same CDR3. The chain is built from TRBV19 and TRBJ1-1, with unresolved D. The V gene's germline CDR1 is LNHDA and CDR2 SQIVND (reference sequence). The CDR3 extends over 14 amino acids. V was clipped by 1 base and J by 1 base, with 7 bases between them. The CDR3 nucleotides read TGTGCCAGTAGTATAGGGGCCGGGAACACTGAAGCTTTCTTT. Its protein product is CASSIGAGNTEAFF.

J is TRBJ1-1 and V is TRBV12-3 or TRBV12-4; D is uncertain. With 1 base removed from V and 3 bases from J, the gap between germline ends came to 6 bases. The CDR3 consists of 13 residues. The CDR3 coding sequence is TGTGCCAGCAGTTTAGGGAGTCACACTGAAGCTTTCTTT. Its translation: CASSLGSHTEAFF.

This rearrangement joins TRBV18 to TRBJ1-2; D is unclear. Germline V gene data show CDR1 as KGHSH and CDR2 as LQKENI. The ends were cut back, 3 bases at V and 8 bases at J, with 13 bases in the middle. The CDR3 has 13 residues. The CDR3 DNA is TGTGCCAGCTCACCTACAGACCCCCTAGGCTACACCTTC. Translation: CASSPTDPLGYTF.

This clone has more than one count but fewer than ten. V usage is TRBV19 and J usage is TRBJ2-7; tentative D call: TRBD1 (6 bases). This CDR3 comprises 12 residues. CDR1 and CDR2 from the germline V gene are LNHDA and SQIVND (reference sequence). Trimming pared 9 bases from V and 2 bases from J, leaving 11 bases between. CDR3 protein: CASGSGAYEQYF. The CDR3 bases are TGTGCCAGCGGGTCAGGGGCCTACGAGCAGTACTTC.

CDR3 nucleotides: TGTGCCAGCAGCCAAGACTGGGTAGGGACAGGGGATCCCGGGGAGCTGTTTTTT. It specifies CASSQDWVGTGDPGELFF. This chain uses TRBV3-1 (or the pseudogene TRBV3-2) with TRBJ2-2, with TRBD1 matching 10 bases. Unmatched junction bases numbered 10, after V lost 0 bases and J lost 6 bases. Looked up from germline, CDR1 is LGHDT and CDR2 is YNNKEL (reference sequence). The CDR3 has 18 amino acids.

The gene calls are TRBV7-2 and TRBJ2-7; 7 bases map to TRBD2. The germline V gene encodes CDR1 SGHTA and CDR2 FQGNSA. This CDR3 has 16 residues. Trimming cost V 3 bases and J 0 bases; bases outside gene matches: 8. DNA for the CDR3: TGTGCCAGCAGCTTTGCCCTAGCGGTGAACTCCTACGAGCAGTACTTC. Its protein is CASSFALAVNSYEQYF.

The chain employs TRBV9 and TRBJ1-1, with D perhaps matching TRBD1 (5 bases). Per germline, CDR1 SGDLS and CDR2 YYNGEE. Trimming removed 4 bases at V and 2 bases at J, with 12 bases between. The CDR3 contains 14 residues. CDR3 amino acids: CASSPRDRNTEAFF. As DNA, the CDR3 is TGTGCCAGCAGCCCCCGAGACAGAAACACTGAAGCTTTCTTT.

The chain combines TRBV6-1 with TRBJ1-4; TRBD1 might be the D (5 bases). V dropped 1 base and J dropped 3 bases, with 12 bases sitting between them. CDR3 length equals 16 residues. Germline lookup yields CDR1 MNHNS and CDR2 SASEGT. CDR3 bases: TGTGCCAGCAGTGAAGATCCGACGGGGGCTAATGAAAAACTGTTTTTT. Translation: CASSEDPTGANEKLFF.

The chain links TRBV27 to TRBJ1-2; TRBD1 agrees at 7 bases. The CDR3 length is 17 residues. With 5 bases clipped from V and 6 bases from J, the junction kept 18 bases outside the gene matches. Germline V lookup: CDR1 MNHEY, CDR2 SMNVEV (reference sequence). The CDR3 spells CASSSEGARSDKDGYTF. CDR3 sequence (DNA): TGTGCCAGCAGTAGCGAGGGGGCCCGCTCCGATAAAGATGGCTACACCTTC.